This section outlines one T cell receptor beta chain sequence together with its context. The antigen remains undetermined. The method was immunoSEQ multiplex PCR; TCRdb's version includes in-frame clones alone and lacks a portion of them. In the table there are fewer than 35,000 clones, approximately 88% of which are singletons. Germline-derived CDR1 and CDR2 are MDHEN and SYDVKM. This CDR3 is 18 amino acids long. This sample is part of a study of OX40 agonist ivuxolimab in advanced cancers. Study background: Prior therapy, whether anti-PD-1, anti-PD-L1 or anti-CTLA-4, was allowed, and less than 45% had some. Study observations and caveats: In general, CD8+ T cells held more expanded clones than CD4+ did, on average.

This specimen consisted of CD4+ or CD8+ T cells sorted from blood, obtained in a trial of the OX40 agonist ivuxolimab. The source of this sequence is an adult with an advanced solid tumor such as melanoma, head and neck, liver or kidney cancer. V and J are TRBV28 and TRBJ2-5, with 10 bases identical to TRBD2. The better agreement between TRBJ2-7 and the DNA end casts doubt on the J call. This chain's CDR3 is CASSFLAGEGIGVYEQYF. The DNA of the CDR3 is TGTGCCAGCAGTTTTCTAGCGGGAGAAGGGATCGGAGTCTACGAGCAGTACTTC.